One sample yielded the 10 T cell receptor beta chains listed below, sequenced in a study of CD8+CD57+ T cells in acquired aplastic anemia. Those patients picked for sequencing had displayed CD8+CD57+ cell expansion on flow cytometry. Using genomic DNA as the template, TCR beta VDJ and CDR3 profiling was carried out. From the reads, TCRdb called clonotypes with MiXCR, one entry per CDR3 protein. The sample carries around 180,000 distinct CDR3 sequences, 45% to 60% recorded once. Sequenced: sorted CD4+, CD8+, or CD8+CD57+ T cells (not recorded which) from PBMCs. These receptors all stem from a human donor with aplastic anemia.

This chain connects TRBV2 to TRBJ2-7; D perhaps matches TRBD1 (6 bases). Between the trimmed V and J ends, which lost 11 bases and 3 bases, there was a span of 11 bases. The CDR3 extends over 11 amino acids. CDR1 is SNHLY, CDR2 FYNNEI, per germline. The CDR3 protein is CAGRDNYEQYF. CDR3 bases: TGTGCCGGCCGGGACAACTACGAGCAGTACTTC.

CDR3 DNA sequence: TGTGCCAGCAGCTTAGCGACGGCCGCCCGTATTGCATTCTTC. This translates into CASSLATAARIAFF. The rearrangement uses TRBV7-2 and TRBJ2-1; D gene uncertain. The CDR3 runs to 14 residues. The ends were cut back, 0 bases at V and 16 bases at J, with 19 bases in the middle. Germline assignment: CDR1 SGHTA and CDR2 FQGNSA.

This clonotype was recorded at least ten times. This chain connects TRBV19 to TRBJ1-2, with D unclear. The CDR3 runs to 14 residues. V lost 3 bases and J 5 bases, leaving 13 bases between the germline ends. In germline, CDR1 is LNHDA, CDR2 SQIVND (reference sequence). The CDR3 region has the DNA TGTGCCAGTAGTATTGTCGGCGGAGATTATGGCTACACCTTC. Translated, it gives CASSIVGGDYGYTF. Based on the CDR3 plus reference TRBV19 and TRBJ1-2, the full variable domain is DGGITQSPKYLFRKEGQNVTLSCEQNLNHDAMYWYRQDPGQGLRLIYYSQIVNDFQKGDIAEGYSVSREKKESFPLTVTSAQKNPTAFYLCASSIVGGDYGYTFGSGTRLTVV.

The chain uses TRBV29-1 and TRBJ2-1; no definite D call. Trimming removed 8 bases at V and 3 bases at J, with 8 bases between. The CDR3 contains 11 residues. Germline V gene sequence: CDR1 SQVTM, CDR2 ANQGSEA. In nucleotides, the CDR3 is TGCAGCCTCACGATCTACAATGAGCAGTTCTTC. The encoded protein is CSLTIYNEQFF.

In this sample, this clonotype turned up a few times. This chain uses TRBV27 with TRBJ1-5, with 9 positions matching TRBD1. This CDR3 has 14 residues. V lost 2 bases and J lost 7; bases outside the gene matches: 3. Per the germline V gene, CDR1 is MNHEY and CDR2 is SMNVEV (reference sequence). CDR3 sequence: CASSLTGGRQPQHF. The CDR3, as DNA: TGTGCCAGCAGTTTAACAGGGGGCAGGCAGCCCCAGCATTTT.

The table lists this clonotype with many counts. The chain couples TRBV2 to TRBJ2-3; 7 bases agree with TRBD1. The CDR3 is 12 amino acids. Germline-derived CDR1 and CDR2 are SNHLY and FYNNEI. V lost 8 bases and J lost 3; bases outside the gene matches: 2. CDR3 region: CASGGQTDTQYF. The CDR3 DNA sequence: TGTGCCAGCGGGGGACAGACAGATACGCAGTATTTT. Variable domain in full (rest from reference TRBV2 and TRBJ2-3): EPEVTQTPSHQVTQMGQEVILRCVPISNHLYFYWYRQILGQKVEFLVSFYNNEISEKSEIFDDQFSVERPDGSNFTLKIRSTKLEDSAMYFCASGGQTDTQYFGPGTRLTVL.

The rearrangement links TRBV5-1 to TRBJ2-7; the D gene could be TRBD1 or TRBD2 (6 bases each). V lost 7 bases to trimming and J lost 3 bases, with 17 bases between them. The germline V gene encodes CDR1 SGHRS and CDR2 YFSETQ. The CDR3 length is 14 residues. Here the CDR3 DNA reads TGCGCCAGCGCCAATACGGGGGCCCTCTACGAGCAGTACTTC. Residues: CASANTGALYEQYF.

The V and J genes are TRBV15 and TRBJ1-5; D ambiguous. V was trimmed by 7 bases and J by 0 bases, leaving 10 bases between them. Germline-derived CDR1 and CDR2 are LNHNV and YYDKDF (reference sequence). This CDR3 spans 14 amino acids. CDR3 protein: CATKRFGSNQPQHF. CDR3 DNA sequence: TGTGCCACCAAACGGTTTGGTAGCAATCAGCCCCAGCATTTT. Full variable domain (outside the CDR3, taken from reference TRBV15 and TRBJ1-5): DAMVIQNPRYQVTQFGKPVTLSCSQTLNHNVMYWYQQKSSQAPKLLFHYYDKDFNNEADTPDNFQSRRPNTSFCFLDIRSPGLGDTAMYLCATKRFGSNQPQHFGDGTRLSIL.

CDR3 nucleotides: TGTGCCAGCAGCTTAGGGCGGAGCGGTGTCACAGATACGCAGTATTTT. The encoded protein is CASSLGRSGVTDTQYF. The chain combines TRBV7-2 with TRBJ2-3; weak D call: TRBD2 (5 bases). V dropped 1 base and J dropped 2 bases, with 13 bases sitting between them. The germline CDR1 and CDR2 sequences are SGHTA and FQGNSA. The CDR3 totals 16 residues.

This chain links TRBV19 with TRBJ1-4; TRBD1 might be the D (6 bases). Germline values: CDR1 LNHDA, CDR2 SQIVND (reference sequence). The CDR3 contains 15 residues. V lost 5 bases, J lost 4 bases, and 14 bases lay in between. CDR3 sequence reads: CASSDLTGVNEKLFF. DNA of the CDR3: TGTGCCAGTAGTGATTTGACAGGCGTTAATGAAAAACTGTTTTTT.